Below, one T cell receptor (beta chain) is given with its context. The antigen is not known. Assay: immunoSEQ multiplex PCR; the TCRdb copy retains only in-frame clones and omits some. The table lists around 110,000 clones, 93% of them singletons. This sample was taken from a study of T cell responses to AZD1222 COVID-19 vaccine. Germline V gene data show CDR1 as GTSNPN and CDR2 as SVGIG (reference sequence). Trimming at V came to 7 bases and at J to 4 bases, leaving 4 bases not matched to a gene. The CDR3 has 11 residues. General study points: Once two AZD1222 doses were given, Spike-specific TCR breadth and depth went up. Unmutated variant regions are reportedly targeted by nearly half of spike-specific TCRs.

This sequence was found in an adult in good health. Sequences were derived from peripheral blood, sampled on day 0 of AZD1222 vaccination. The gene calls are TRBV30 and TRBJ2-7; 7 bases match TRBD1. The CDR3 reads CASRDSYEQYF. CDR3 in DNA: TGTGCCTCCCGGGACAGTTACGAGCAGTACTTC.